This T cell receptor beta chain was identified during a study of Tregs in tolerant kidney transplant recipients (dated by TCRdb to between 2018 and 2021). As for the study more broadly: The study applied TCRbeta sequencing to find donor-specific regulatory T cells before combined kidney and bone marrow transplantation and then followed those same cells after transplant. What the work shows at the level of the full study, not this receptor alone: PCR primers changed over time for some patients, so nucleotide-level comparison across those patients' samples was not possible. The study was constrained by small patient numbers, and validation of the findings is required in larger populations and under other immunosuppression protocols. In tolerant patients, the expansion of donor-specific Tregs was greater than global Treg expansion, suggesting that the expansion was antigen-driven rather than nonspecific. Biological reproducibility was not examined directly, but technical replication error appeared to be minimal. The most biologically relevant and donor-specific TCRbeta repertoire appeared to be identified by expanding Tregs with activated donor B cells.

According to the germline V gene (reference sequence), CDR1 reads MNHEY and CDR2 reads SMNVEV. Trimming costs V 7 bases and J 2 bases, and their ends lie 17 bases apart. From its cysteine to its phenylalanine, the CDR3 spans 16 amino acids. Kept here is only the CDR3 DNA, which spans 48 bases and is read in frame from base 1. For TCRbeta CDR3 sequencing, genomic DNA was extracted from sorted cells using the QIAGEN DNeasy Blood and Tissue Kit. High-throughput TCRbeta CDR3 sequencing was carried out commercially through immunoSEQ, with PCR amplification with bias correction and internal controls included. The authors' analysis ran thus. A unique productive TCRbeta sequence was defined by the CDR3 nucleotide sequence when primers matched, and otherwise by the CDR3 amino acid sequence together with the Vbeta and Jbeta genes. As a correction for sorting error, sequences shared between sorted populations at a frequency ratio of 2:1 or less were discarded, and the remaining shared sequences were assigned to the higher population. A sequence was defined as donor-reactive if the sequence was expanded at least 5-fold in CFSE-low cells compared with unstimulated cells and had a frequency of at least 0.01% in CFSE-low cells. Repertoire divergence was quantified by Jensen-Shannon divergence using the top 100 TCRbeta sequences ranked by frequency. For any sample with multiple sequencing runs, sorting error was corrected in each run separately before the runs were pooled. Entries here come from immuneACCESS through TCRdb and include only in-frame sequences with V and J called. Some clones fail to appear in such tables; in the studies checked, an unresolved V gene covers under half of the shortfall, and the cause of the remainder is unknown. That table supplies the V and J calls and clone size; D and trimming were determined from the DNA. A total of about 64,000 clones appear in this sample, about 87% of them only once. The biggest ten clones account for more than 3% of the sample.

This clone was seen only once. No cognate antigen has been identified for it. Base qualities are not at hand, and no much larger clone is one base apart. The time point label, read with the paper, signifies: 6 months after combined kidney and bone marrow transplant. The transplants used related donors with nonmyeloablative bone marrow transplantation, and mixed chimerism in the human trials was transient. Unstimulated Tregs (CD4+CD25+CD127-), CD4+ non-Tregs (CD4+CD25-), CD4 and CD8 cells were FACS-sorted from thawed PBMCs. The patients were 4 recipients of combined kidney and bone marrow transplants from the ITN036ST trial, and samples were available only from these trial subjects. Healthy control blood was separated into PBMCs by Ficoll density gradient and cryopreserved, and patient PBMCs were collected both before and after transplant.

This sample comprised CD4+ T cells from blood (PBMCs), obtained 6 months after the transplant. This receptor was taken from a human patient who received a combined kidney and bone marrow transplant. After a transplant, some T cells may have been passed on by the graft donor. The sequence joins TRBV27 to TRBJ2-2; tentative D gene TRBD2, with 6 bases matching. The CDR3 region reads CASMRAGLPNTGELFF. The DNA sequence is given as TGTGCCAGCATGAGGGCGGGACTCCCCAACACCGGGGAGCTGTTTTTT.